What follows describes a single TCR beta chain. Produced via immunoSEQ multiplex PCR; TCRdb's table is partial and in-frame only. The table records roughly 710,000 clones, 70% to 90% of them present only once. The junction had 13 bases not matched to a gene; V was cut back by 6 bases and J by 1 base. CDR1 MDHEN and CDR2 SYDVKM come from the germline V gene. The CDR3 totals 17 residues. The data are from a study of shared T cell receptors in the human thymus. Separately, the same data were catalogued under a study of human thymus T cells. That paper notes: The donor group consisted of healthy Finnish infants who were having corrective surgery for congenital heart defects. Thymic samples were excised during corrective heart operations. Within thymic and blood repertoires, V and J gene usage appeared to be biased. Thymic repertoires overlap heavily among unrelated individuals, related research has reported.

This clonotype was obtained from a girl less than two years old with a congenital heart defect. The specimen sequenced was thymocytes. This sequence joins TRBV28 and TRBJ1-1; 8 bases agree with TRBD1. The CDR3 DNA follows: TGTGCCAGCAGACTCGCTGGGGGACAGGTTTCGAACACTGAAGCTTTCTTT. This encodes CASRLAGGQVSNTEAFF.